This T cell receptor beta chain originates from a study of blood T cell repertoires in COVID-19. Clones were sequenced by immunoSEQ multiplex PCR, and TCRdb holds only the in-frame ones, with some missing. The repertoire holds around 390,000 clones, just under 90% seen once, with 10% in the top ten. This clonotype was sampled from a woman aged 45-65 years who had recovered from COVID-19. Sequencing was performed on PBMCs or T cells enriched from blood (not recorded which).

CDR3 DNA: TGTGCCAGCAGTGAAGGGGCCCTCCTGGGCTATGGCTACACCTTC. The encoded protein is CASSEGALLGYGYTF. This sequence joins TRBV6-1 and TRBJ1-2; D uncertain. V lost 1 base, J lost 4 bases, and 13 bases lay in between. Germline CDR1 MNHNS, CDR2 SASEGT. CDR3 length: 15 amino acids.